The next 13 T cell receptor beta chains were all read from a single sample in a study of blood T cell repertoires in COVID-19. The data were produced by immunoSEQ multiplex PCR, yet TCRdb's version contains in-frame clones alone and is incomplete. The table lists fewer than 250,000 clones, roughly four fifths of them singletons. The sequenced sample consisted of peripheral blood. The receptors were gathered from a woman aged 45 to 65 with acute or convalescent COVID-19.

The rearrangement joins TRBV7-6 to TRBJ1-4, with D hard to call. This CDR3 region has 18 residues. The germline V gene encodes CDR1 SGHVS and CDR2 FNYEAQ. Trimming took off 0 bases at V and 8 bases at J, with 22 bases between the two ends. CDR3 residues: CASSLAYEPTSEKEKLFF. The CDR3 coding sequence is TGTGCCAGCAGCTTAGCGTATGAGCCGACTTCGGAGAAAGAAAAACTGTTTTTT.

The J gene is TRBJ1-4, the V gene TRBV27, with a possible D match to TRBD1 (5 bases). Between the trimmed V and J ends, which lost 7 bases and 2 bases, there was a span of 11 bases. The length of the CDR3 is 14 residues. Germline V gene data show CDR1 as MNHEY and CDR2 as SMNVEV (reference sequence). CDR3 loop: CASKVQGTNEKLFF. The CDR3 DNA reads as TGTGCCAGCAAGGTGCAGGGCACTAATGAAAAACTGTTTTTT.

With respect to this clone: In the same sample, other DNA sequences code for this CDR3. The V call is TRBV6-2 or TRBV6-3, the J call TRBJ1-1; 7 bases agree with TRBD1. V dropped 5 bases and J dropped 1; count of bases not matched to a gene: 4. Per the germline V gene, CDR1 is MNHEY and CDR2 is SVGEGT. This CDR3 region has 14 residues. CDR3 nucleotides: TGTGCCAGCAGTCCCCGGACAGGGAACACTGAAGCTTTCTTT. Translating it yields CASSPRTGNTEAFF.

The chain recombines TRBV18 with TRBJ1-1; 9 nucleotides align to TRBD1. The CDR3 has 15 amino acids. CDR1 KGHSH and CDR2 LQKENI come from the germline V gene. V gave up 5 bases and J gave up 5 bases; unmatched junction bases: 9. CDR3 bases: TGTGCCAGCTCAACAGGGGGCTTATCGGGTACTGAAGCTTTCTTT. The encoded protein is CASSTGGLSGTEAFF.

The gene calls are TRBV14 and TRBJ1-4; the D gene is possibly TRBD1 (6 bases). The germline V gene has CDR1 SGHDN and CDR2 FVKESK. The germline V and J ends were trimmed by 3 bases and 7 bases, with 9 bases remaining between them. This CDR3 comprises 13 residues. CDR3 coding DNA: TGTGCCAGCAGCCAGGGGGCCCGTGAAAAACTGTTTTTT. This encodes CASSQGAREKLFF.

The rearrangement links TRBV7-9 to TRBJ2-2; the D gene is possibly TRBD2 (6 bases). Germline CDR1 and CDR2: SEHNR and FQNEAQ (reference sequence). The germline V and J ends were trimmed by 8 bases and 1 base, with 14 bases remaining between them. This CDR3 comprises 15 residues. Written as DNA, the CDR3 is TGTGCCAGCCAGCCGGGACTTGAGAACACCGGGGAGCTGTTTTTT. Encoded protein: CASQPGLENTGELFF.

This clone was recorded a few times. The gene calls are TRBV29-1 and TRBJ2-3, with TRBD2 identical over 8 bases. V lost 5 bases to trimming and J lost 1 base; unmatched junction nucleotides: 5. CDR1 and CDR2 from the germline V gene are SQVTM and ANQGSEA. The CDR3 contains 14 residues. The CDR3 region is CSVKTSVGTDTQYF. The CDR3 nucleotides read TGCAGCGTTAAGACTAGCGTAGGCACAGATACGCAGTATTTT.

The V gene is TRBV7-2, the J gene TRBJ2-5; a possible D gene is TRBD2 (6 bases). CDR3 length: 15 residues. Germline assignment: CDR1 SGHTA and CDR2 FQGNSA. V gave up 5 bases and J gave up 5 bases, with 18 bases separating them. The CDR3 here is CASSPRRGYVETQYF. The CDR3 DNA is TGTGCCAGCAGCCCCCGACGGGGGTACGTCGAGACCCAGTACTTC.

The CDR3 nucleotides are TGCGCCAGCAGCCAATCGGCTAGCGGCCAAGAGACCCAGTACTTC. This translates into CASSQSASGQETQYF. This chain joins TRBV4-3 and TRBJ2-5, with TRBD2 identical over 7 bases. With V trimmed by 2 bases and J by 1 base, 4 bases remained unmatched. The CDR3 is made up of 15 amino acids. The germline gives CDR1 LGHNA, CDR2 YSLEER.

This chain joins TRBV5-1 and TRBJ2-5; a weak D match, TRBD1 (6 bases). The CDR3 is made up of 14 amino acids. Germline-derived CDR1 and CDR2 are SGHRS and YFSETQ. Trimming removed 0 bases from V and 3 bases from J, with 9 bases in between. The CDR3 loop is CASSLVAGEETQYF. In nucleotides, the CDR3 is TGCGCCAGCAGCTTGGTGGCAGGGGAAGAGACCCAGTACTTC.

This clone was seen a handful of times. The V gene is TRBV7-9, the J gene TRBJ2-7, with D tentatively TRBD1 (5 bases). CDR1 is SEHNR, CDR2 FQNEAQ, per germline (reference sequence). The CDR3 consists of 13 residues. Trimming removed 5 bases from V and 3 bases from J, with 11 bases in between. The CDR3, as DNA: TGTGCCAGCAGCCCGCGGACAAACTACGAGCAGTACTTC. It is translated as CASSPRTNYEQYF.

The chain carries TRBV28 and TRBJ2-7; TRBD1 aligns across 7 bases. CDR3 length: 13 residues. Germline CDR1 is MDHEN and CDR2 is SYDVKM. V gave up 5 bases and J gave up 5 bases; unmatched junction bases: 6. The CDR3 sequence is CASSLGGADEQYF. The CDR3 DNA reads TGTGCCAGCAGTCTAGGGGGCGCCGACGAGCAGTACTTC.

The chain has TRBV12-3 or TRBV12-4 and TRBJ1-2; TRBD1 aligns across 8 bases. The junction had 6 bases not matched to a gene; V was cut back by 5 bases and J by 7 bases. The CDR3 sequence is 13 residues long. CDR3: CASSLDRERGYTF. CDR3 nucleotide sequence: TGTGCCAGCAGTCTGGACAGGGAACGTGGCTACACCTTC.